One and the same sample provided the 27 T cell receptor beta chains below, sequenced in a study of Graves' ophthalmopathy and Graves' hyperthyroidism. Using RNA transcripts, the TCR beta CDR3 regions were amplified. Second-round multiplex PCR followed a first-round RT-PCR using HTBI primers. TCRdb reprocessed the multiplex PCR reads via MiXCR and lists one record per CDR3 protein. The sample holds over a million distinct CDR3 sequences; approximately 35% are singletons and the top ten take 11%. Sequencing was carried out using peripheral blood or thyroid tissue (not recorded which). These receptors were taken from an adult man with Graves' hyperthyroidism.

This clonotype was detected many times. This sequence joins TRBV13 and TRBJ1-2; weak D call: TRBD1 (6 bases). V lost 6 bases and J lost 1, with 9 bases in between. Germline-derived CDR1 and CDR2 are PRHDT and FYEKMQ (reference sequence). CDR3 length: 13 residues. The CDR3 is CASRTGNNYGYTF. The CDR3 region has the DNA TGTGCCAGCAGAACAGGGAATAACTATGGCTACACCTTC.

This clonotype was seen many times. The chain is built from TRBV14 and TRBJ2-2, with 9 bases matching TRBD1. Germline CDR1 SGHDN, CDR2 FVKESK. Unmatched junction bases numbered 8, after V lost 4 bases and J lost 5 bases. The CDR3 consists of 16 residues. CDR3 sequence reads: CASSPRDRVRTGELFF. CDR3 DNA: TGTGCCAGCAGCCCCCGGGACAGGGTACGAACCGGGGAGCTGTTTTTT.

This clonotype appeared many times. V usage is TRBV6-5 and J usage is TRBJ1-1, with a weak D call TRBD1 (6 bases). The CDR3 sequence is 14 residues long. V shed 6 bases and J shed 5 bases, with 16 bases lying between them. CDR1 and CDR2 from the germline V gene are MNHEY and SVGAGI. CDR3 region: CASRTQGRRTEAFF. CDR3 coding DNA: TGTGCCAGCAGGACACAGGGACGACGGACTGAAGCTTTCTTT.

The chain employs TRBV29-1 and TRBJ1-1, with D uncertain. The CDR3 runs to 14 residues. The germline V and J ends were trimmed by 6 bases and 4 bases, with 18 bases remaining between them. The V gene's germline CDR1 is SQVTM and CDR2 ANQGSEA. CDR3 region: CSVGILYESTEAFF. CDR3 nucleotides: TGCAGCGTCGGGATACTCTATGAGTCCACTGAAGCTTTCTTT.

J is TRBJ2-5 and V is TRBV7-2, with D perhaps TRBD1 (6 bases). CDR3 length: 16 residues. V lost 7 bases to trimming and J lost 2 bases, with 20 bases between them. CDR1 is SGHTA and CDR2 is FQGNSA in the germline V gene. CDR3 amino acids: CASNREPSGQQETQYF. The CDR3 DNA sequence: TGTGCCAGCAACCGAGAACCGTCAGGACAGCAAGAGACCCAGTACTTC.

In its sample, this clonotype was seen many times. This rearrangement joins TRBV10-2 to TRBJ1-5, with D tentatively TRBD1 (5 bases). CDR1 and CDR2 (germline): WSHSY, SAAADI. The length of the CDR3 is 14 residues. Trimming shortened V by 7 bases and J by 8 bases, and 18 bases separated the two germline ends. In DNA, the CDR3 is TGCGCCAGCATTCGGGAGGGGCGAAGGGAGCCCCAGCATTTT. This gives the protein CASIREGRREPQHF.

The rearrangement uses TRBV6-6 and TRBJ1-1, with a weak D call TRBD1 (5 bases). Germline values: CDR1 MNHNY, CDR2 SVGAGI (reference sequence). The CDR3 runs 15 residues. Deletions cut 4 bases from V and 6 bases from J, with 18 bases between. The CDR3 region has the DNA TGTGCCAGCAGTTCATCGGCCCCCAGGGACGCTGAAGCTTTCTTT. Its translation is CASSSSAPRDAEAFF.

The chain links TRBV24-1 to TRBJ1-1; D is uncertain. The V gene lost 5 bases and the J gene lost 4 bases, with 10 bases spanning the gap. The CDR3 loop spans 13 amino acids. Germline V CDR1 and CDR2: KGHDR, SFDVKD. CDR3 region: CATSAPGTTEAFF. DNA of the CDR3: TGTGCCACCAGTGCCCCAGGCACCACTGAAGCTTTCTTT.

The V gene is TRBV24-1, the J gene TRBJ2-5; TRBD1 matches at 9 bases. The length of the CDR3 is 15 residues. V dropped 3 bases and J dropped 1; count of bases not matched to a gene: 2. Germline CDR1 KGHDR, CDR2 SFDVKD. Here the CDR3 reads CATSDATGGQETQYF. CDR3 nucleotides: TGTGCCACCAGTGATGCGACAGGGGGCCAAGAGACCCAGTACTTC.

The CDR3 sequence: CASQQIFGKNEQYF. The DNA of the CDR3 is TGTGCCAGCCAACAAATATTTGGGAAAAATGAGCAGTACTTC. The V gene is TRBV25-1, the J gene TRBJ2-5; D gene unclear. CDR1 and CDR2 (germline): MGHDK, SYGVNS. The CDR3 consists of 14 residues. V lost 8 bases and J 11 bases, leaving 24 bases between the germline ends.

The table lists this clonotype with a few counts. The V gene is TRBV10-3, the J gene TRBJ2-7; TRBD1 might be the D (5 bases). V was pared by 10 bases and J by 4 bases, with 20 bases between. The CDR3 covers 14 residues. Germline CDR1 and CDR2: ENHRY and SYGVKD. CDR3 bases: TGTGCCAGCAGCGCCGCGCAGGGTGGATACGAGCAGTACTTC. Its protein is CASSAAQGGYEQYF.

This clonotype was detected ten times or more. The V gene is TRBV10-3, the J gene TRBJ2-7, with 9 bases identical to TRBD1. Germline V lookup: CDR1 ENHRY, CDR2 SYGVKD. The CDR3 covers 15 residues. The J segment lost 5 bases and the V segment lost 6 bases, leaving 11 bases of the junction unmatched. The CDR3: CAIRGTGTVQDEQYF. The CDR3 bases are TGTGCCATCAGAGGGACAGGGACGGTCCAAGACGAGCAGTACTTC.

The chain couples TRBV7-9 to TRBJ1-2; the match to TRBD1 covers 9 bases. The CDR3 runs 14 residues. V lost 4 bases and J lost 8; bases outside the gene matches: 8. Germline V gene lookup returns CDR1 SEHNR and CDR2 FQNEAQ (reference sequence). The CDR3 nucleotides read TGTGCCAGCAGCTACCGGGACAGGGTCAACGGCTACACCTTC. Protein product: CASSYRDRVNGYTF.

The sample holds many counts of this clonotype. The CDR3 DNA sequence: TGTGCCAGCAGCTCCAGGGTTCCTGGGGCCAACGTCCTGACTTTC. Protein sequence: CASSSRVPGANVLTF. The rearrangement uses TRBV7-8 and TRBJ2-6, with D perhaps matching TRBD1 (5 bases). Germline V gene data show CDR1 as SGHVS and CDR2 as FQNEAQ. The V end was cut by 4 bases, the J end by 2 bases, with 9 bases between. The CDR3 length is 15 residues.

The CDR3 loop reads CASSPFPGRKLFF. In DNA form, the CDR3 reads TGTGCCAGCAGCCCCTTCCCGGGACGAAAACTGTTTTTT. The chain employs TRBV6-5 and TRBJ1-4, with D tentatively TRBD1 (5 bases). The CDR3 consists of 13 residues. Germline V lookup: CDR1 MNHEY, CDR2 SVGAGI. V was cut by 6 bases and J by 10 bases, with 15 bases left in between.

The gene calls are TRBV28 and TRBJ1-2; TRBD1 aligns across 8 bases. This CDR3 spans 13 amino acids. Germline V gives CDR1 MDHEN, CDR2 SYDVKM. V shed 4 bases and J 8 bases; nucleotides not matched to a gene: 6. CDR3 bases: TGTGCCAGCAGTTATACAACAGGGGGAGGCTACACCTTC. This gives the protein CASSYTTGGGYTF.

The DNA for the CDR3 is TGTGCCAGCAGTAGTAGAGGAAACGAGCAGTACTTC. Translation: CASSSRGNEQYF. The gene calls are TRBV6-5 and TRBJ2-7; D gene unclear. Germline CDR1 is MNHEY and CDR2 is SVGAGI. V lost 5 bases, J lost 5 bases, and 10 bases lay in between. The CDR3 contains 12 residues.

The chain carries TRBV29-1 and TRBJ1-2; TRBD1 matches at 7 bases. Germline-derived CDR1 and CDR2 are SQVTM and ANQGSEA. The CDR3 length is 11 residues. V shed 7 bases, J shed 8 bases, and the junction held 7 bases outside the gene matches. CDR3: CSATGTAGYTF. CDR3 nucleotide sequence: TGCAGCGCTACCGGGACAGCGGGCTACACCTTC. Full variable domain (remainder filled in from reference TRBV29-1 and TRBJ1-2): SAVISQKPSRDICQRGTSLTIQCQVDSQVTMMFWYRQQPGQSLTLIATANQGSEATYESGFVIDKFPISRPNLTFSTLTVSNMSPEDSSIYLCSATGTAGYTFGSGTRLTVV.

Many counts were recorded for this clonotype. The chain links TRBV7-2 to TRBJ1-5; D possibly corresponds to TRBD1 (5 bases). CDR1 is SGHTA and CDR2 is FQGNSA in the germline V gene. The germline V and J ends were trimmed by 2 bases and 0 bases, with 11 bases remaining between them. This CDR3 has 16 amino acids. The CDR3 sequence is CASSLRGVGSNQPQHF. CDR3 in DNA: TGTGCCAGCAGCTTACGGGGGGTAGGTAGCAATCAGCCCCAGCATTTT.

Concerning this clonotype itself: The junction differs from germline at one of its ends, possibly a read error. The V call is TRBV7-9, the J call TRBJ1-5, with TRBD1 as a possible D gene (5 bases). Germline loops: CDR1 SEHNR, CDR2 FQNEAQ (reference sequence). This CDR3 comprises 15 residues. The CDR3 reads CASSQDWGFRAYEHF. In nucleotides, the CDR3 is TGCGCCAGCAGCCAAGATTGGGGCTTTCGCGCCTACGAGCATTTT. Full variable domain (rest looked up from reference TRBV7-9 and TRBJ1-5): DTGVSQNPRHKITKRGQNVTFRCDPISEHNRLYWYRQTLGQGPEFLTYFQNEAQLEKSRLLSDRFSAERPKGSFSTLEIQRTEQGDSAMYLCASSQDWGFRAYEHFGDGTRLSIL.

This clonotype was seen more than once but under ten times. The V call is TRBV12-3 or TRBV12-4, the J call TRBJ2-2; D is unresolved. This CDR3 has 15 amino acids. V dropped 5 bases and J dropped 4 bases, with 14 bases sitting between them. The CDR3 nucleotides read TGTGCCAGCAGTCTCCCCCTACAGTCCACCGGGGAGCTGTTTTTT. This translates into CASSLPLQSTGELFF.

Only a few counts were recorded for this clonotype. The chain joins TRBV7-8 to TRBJ1-1; D remains unclear. This CDR3 has 14 residues. V lost 0 bases and J lost 3, with 8 bases in between. Germline V CDR1 and CDR2: SGHVS, FQNEAQ. This chain's CDR3 is CASSLAGGYTEAFF. In DNA form, the CDR3 reads TGTGCCAGCAGCTTAGCGGGCGGATACACTGAAGCTTTCTTT.

Notes on this clonotype: A much larger clone differs from this one at a single base, so this may be a read error. This chain links TRBV6-2 or TRBV6-3 with TRBJ1-5; D call uncertain. V lost 6 bases and J lost 11, with 14 bases in between. In germline, CDR1 is MNHEY, CDR2 SVGEGT. The CDR3 consists of 12 residues. In nucleotides, the CDR3 is TGTGCCAGCAGAGGATCGATCGAAGCCCAGCATTTT. The encoded protein is CASRGSIEAQHF.

The rearrangement joins TRBV20-1 to TRBJ1-5, with 10 bases fitting TRBD1. V dropped 2 bases and J dropped 7; count of bases not matched to a gene: 8. In germline, CDR1 is DFQATT, CDR2 SNEGSKA (reference sequence). This CDR3 has 15 residues. The CDR3 DNA sequence: TGCAGTGCTAGACCTGGGACAGGGGTTGACCAGCCCCAGCATTTT. It is translated as CSARPGTGVDQPQHF.

About this clonotype itself: As the CDR3 is not closed by the conserved phenylalanine or tryptophan, this likely results from a read error. The J gene is TRBJ1-2, the V gene TRBV5-5, with a weak D call TRBD1 (6 bases). There are 15 residues in the CDR3. Trimming took 2 bases from V and 2 from J, leaving 13 bases between them. Germline values: CDR1 SGHKS, CDR2 YYEKEE (reference sequence). The CDR3 sequence is CASSFNQGSNYGYTS. The CDR3 bases are TGTGCCAGCAGCTTCAATCAGGGGTCCAACTATGGCTACACCTCC.

V usage is TRBV6-6 and J usage is TRBJ2-7; 9 bases line up with TRBD1. CDR3 length equals 16 residues. The junction had 7 bases not matched to a gene; V was cut back by 2 bases and J by 2 bases. Germline CDR1 reads MNHNY; CDR2 reads SVGAGI (reference sequence). The CDR3 DNA is TGTGCCAGCAGTTACCGGAGGGACAGGGTGACCTACGAGCAGTACTTC. This sequence encodes CASSYRRDRVTYEQYF.

This clonotype was counted at least ten times. V usage is TRBV25-1 and J usage is TRBJ2-6, with D perhaps TRBD2 (5 bases). Per the germline V gene, CDR1 is MGHDK and CDR2 is SYGVNS. Trimming cost V 2 bases and J 2 bases, with 13 bases left between them. This CDR3 has 17 amino acids. DNA for the CDR3: TGTGCCAGCAGTGAAGGTTCGGACTTCACTGGGGCCAACGTCCTGACTTTC. Translated, it gives CASSEGSDFTGANVLTF. The full variable domain, its missing parts supplied by reference TRBV25-1 and TRBJ2-6, is EADIYQTPRYLVIGTGKKITLECSQTMGHDKMYWYQQDPGMELHLIHYSYGVNSTEKGDLSSESTVSRIRTEHFPLTLESARPSHTSQYLCASSEGSDFTGANVLTFGAGSRLTVL.